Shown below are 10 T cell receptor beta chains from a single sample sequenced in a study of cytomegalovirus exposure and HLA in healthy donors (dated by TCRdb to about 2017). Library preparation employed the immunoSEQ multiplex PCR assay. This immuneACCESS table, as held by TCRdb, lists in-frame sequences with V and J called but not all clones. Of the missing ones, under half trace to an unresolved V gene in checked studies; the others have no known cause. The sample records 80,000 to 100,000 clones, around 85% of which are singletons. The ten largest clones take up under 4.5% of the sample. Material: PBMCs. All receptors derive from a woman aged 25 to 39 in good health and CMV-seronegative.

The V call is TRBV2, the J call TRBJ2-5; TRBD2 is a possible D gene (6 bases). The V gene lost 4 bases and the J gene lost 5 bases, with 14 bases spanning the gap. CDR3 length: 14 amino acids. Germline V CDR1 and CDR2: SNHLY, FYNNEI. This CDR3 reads CASSAGTSGETQYF. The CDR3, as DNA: TGTGCCAGCAGTGCCGGGACTTCAGGGGAGACCCAGTACTTC.

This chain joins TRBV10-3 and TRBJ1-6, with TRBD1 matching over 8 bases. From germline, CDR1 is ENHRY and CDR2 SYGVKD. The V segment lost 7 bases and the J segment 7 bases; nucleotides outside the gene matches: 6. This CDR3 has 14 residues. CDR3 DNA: TGTGCCATCAAAGGACAGGGCGGCAATTCACCCCTCCACTTT. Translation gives CAIKGQGGNSPLHF.

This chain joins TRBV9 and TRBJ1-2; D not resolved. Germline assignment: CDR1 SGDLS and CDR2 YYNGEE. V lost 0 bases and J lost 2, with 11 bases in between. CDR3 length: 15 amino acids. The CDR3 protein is CASSVASGSNYGYTF. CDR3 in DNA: TGTGCCAGCAGCGTAGCCTCAGGATCAAACTATGGCTACACCTTC.

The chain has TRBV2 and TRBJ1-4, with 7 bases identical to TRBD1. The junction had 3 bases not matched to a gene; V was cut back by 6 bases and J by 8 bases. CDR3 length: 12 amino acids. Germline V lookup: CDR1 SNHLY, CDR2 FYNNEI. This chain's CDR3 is CASRTGSEKLFF. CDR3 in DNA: TGTGCCAGCAGGACAGGGTCAGAAAAACTGTTTTTT.

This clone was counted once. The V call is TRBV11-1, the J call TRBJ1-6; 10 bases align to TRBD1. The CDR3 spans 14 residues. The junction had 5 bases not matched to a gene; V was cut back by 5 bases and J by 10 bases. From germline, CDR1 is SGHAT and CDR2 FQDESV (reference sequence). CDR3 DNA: TGTGCCAGCAGCCCCAGGGACAGGGGATCACCCCTCCACTTT. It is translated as CASSPRDRGSPLHF.

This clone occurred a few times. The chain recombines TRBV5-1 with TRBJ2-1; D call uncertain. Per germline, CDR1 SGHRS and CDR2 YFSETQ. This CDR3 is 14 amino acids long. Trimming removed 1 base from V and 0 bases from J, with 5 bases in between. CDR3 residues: CASSLMSSYNEQFF. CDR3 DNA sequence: TGCGCCAGCAGCTTGATGAGCTCCTACAATGAGCAGTTCTTC.

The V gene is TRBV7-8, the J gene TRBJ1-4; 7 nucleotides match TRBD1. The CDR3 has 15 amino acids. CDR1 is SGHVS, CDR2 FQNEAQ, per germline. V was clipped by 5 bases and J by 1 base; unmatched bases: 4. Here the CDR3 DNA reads TGTGCCAGCAGCCCCAGACAGGGAACTAATGAAAAACTGTTTTTT. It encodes CASSPRQGTNEKLFF.

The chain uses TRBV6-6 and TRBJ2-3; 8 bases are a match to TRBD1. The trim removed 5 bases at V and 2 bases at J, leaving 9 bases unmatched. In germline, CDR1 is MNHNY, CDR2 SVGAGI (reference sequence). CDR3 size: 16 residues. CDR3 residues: CASSPRQGKFTDTQYF. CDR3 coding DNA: TGTGCCAGCAGTCCAAGACAGGGGAAGTTCACAGATACGCAGTATTTT.

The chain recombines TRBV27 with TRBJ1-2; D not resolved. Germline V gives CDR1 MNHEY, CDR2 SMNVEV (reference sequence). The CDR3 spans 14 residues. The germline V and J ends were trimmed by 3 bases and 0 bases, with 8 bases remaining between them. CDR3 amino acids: CASSFATTNYGYTF. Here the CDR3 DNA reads TGTGCCAGCAGTTTTGCTACTACTAACTATGGCTACACCTTC.

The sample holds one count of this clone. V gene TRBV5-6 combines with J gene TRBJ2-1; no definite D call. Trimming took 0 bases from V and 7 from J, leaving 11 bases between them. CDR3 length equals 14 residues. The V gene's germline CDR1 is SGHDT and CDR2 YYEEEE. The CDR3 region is CASSLALERNEQFF. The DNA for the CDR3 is TGTGCCAGCAGCTTGGCCTTAGAAAGAAATGAGCAGTTCTTC.